This TCR beta chain was recorded in a study of T cells in Graves' hyperthyroidism and ophthalmopathy. Each patient was aged 18 to 65 and had newly diagnosed hyperthyroidism of under 2 months' duration. Cells are PBMCs isolated from about 10 ml of fresh blood. Regions amplified from RNA transcripts were the TCR beta CDR3 regions. RT-PCR in the first round (using the HTBI primer set) targeted the TCR CDR3. One entry per CDR3 protein, called by TCRdb with MiXCR from the multiplex PCR reads. The profile shows fewer than 500,000 distinct CDR3 sequences, less than 15% of them singletons. Study-level points and caveats: Progression to ophthalmopathy was predicted a median of approximately seven months early. In the blood, most expanded thyroid clonotypes above 0.001 appeared as well.

V shed 10 bases and J 1 base; nucleotides not matched to a gene: 5. The CDR3 length is 13 residues. In germline, CDR1 is SGHAT, CDR2 FQNNGV. Worth noting for this clonotype: Its antigen remains unknown.

V and J are TRBV11-2 and TRBJ2-3; 7 bases match TRBD1. This receptor was identified in a man aged 30 to 39 with Graves' hyperthyroidism that later progressed to Graves' ophthalmopathy. Sequencing used blood. CDR3 coding DNA: TGTGCCACCAACAGGGGAGGCACAGATACGCAGTATTTT. It yields the protein CATNRGGTDTQYF.